Reported below is one T cell receptor (beta chain). Its antigen is unknown. The CDR3 is 15 amino acids. The germline CDR1 and CDR2 sequences are SGHRS and YFSETQ. The V gene lost 3 bases and the J gene lost 9 bases, with 19 bases spanning the gap. The data belong to a study of T cell repertoires in cytomegalovirus infection. On the study more broadly: Public TCR beta signature analysis indicated the presence of both CMV infection and matching HLA type. Overall study findings and caveats: HLA-C-restricted CMV clonotypes gave the most frequent clonotype in two of eight donors.

TCRdb processed the reads anew with MiXCR; each CDR3 protein has one entry. The data hold roughly 600,000 distinct CDR3 sequences, with approximately 24% observed a single time. This clonotype was obtained from a human donor in good health (CMV status not recorded). Some clones in this sample may be carry-over from other donors' samples. The chain links TRBV5-1 to TRBJ2-1, with D tentatively TRBD2 (6 bases). The sequencing input was CD8+ T cells from PBMCs. The CDR3 sequence: CASSSRGSEEGEQFF. CDR3 nucleotide sequence: TGCGCCAGCAGCTCACGAGGTTCCGAGGAGGGTGAGCAGTTCTTC.